The 12 T cell receptor beta chains presented below share a single source sample, sequenced in a study of regulatory T cells in long-lasting Graves disease (dated by TCRdb to the early 2020s). This specimen's time point label, per the study, means: newly diagnosed GD, antithyroid drugs for less than 3 months. For both TCR sequencing and RNA sequencing, RNA was extracted from PBMCs using TRIzol. The library was built by means of multiplex PCR. For sequencing, an Illumina HiSeq 4000 was employed. CDR3 regions were amplified by Arm-PCR with iRepertoire HTBI primers to construct TCR beta libraries. In-frame beta chains were kept once TCRdb had trimmed the public reads at Q25 with fastp and called clones with MiXCR. Every distinct CDR3 protein forms one entry, paired with its most common genes and DNA. The sample table contains 350,000 to 450,000 distinct CDR3 sequences; only one count was recorded for about 15% of them. The leading ten clones occupy around 15% of the sample.

This sample was also put to use in a study of T cells in Graves' hyperthyroidism and ophthalmopathy.

This specimen consisted of peripheral blood mononuclear cells (PBMCs), obtained at new diagnosis, from a patient treated with antithyroid drugs. The origin of the receptors is a young woman with Graves disease. Donor details come from another sample of the same person, matched by shared clones.

This clonotype was seen only a few times. DNA for the CDR3: TGTGCCAGCAGTTTATCGGACGGCTCAGATACGCAGTATTTT. Its protein is CASSLSDGSDTQYF. This chain links TRBV27 with TRBJ2-3; no reliable D call. Trimming shortened V by 0 bases and J by 4 bases, and 8 bases separated the two germline ends. This CDR3 contains 14 residues. The germline CDR1 and CDR2 sequences are MNHEY and SMNVEV (reference sequence).

The chain carries TRBV6-5 and TRBJ2-5, with 10 bases fitting TRBD2. Germline CDR1 MNHEY, CDR2 SVGAGI. The CDR3 runs 14 residues. The J segment lost 7 bases and the V segment lost 6 bases, leaving 8 bases of the junction unmatched. CDR3 sequence (DNA): TGTGCCAGCAGCTACGAGCGGGAGGGGGGGACCCAGTACTTC. Translated, it gives CASSYEREGGTQYF.

The V call is TRBV6-1, the J call TRBJ2-7; D is possibly TRBD2 (5 bases). CDR1 is MNHNS, CDR2 SASEGT, per germline. This CDR3 has 14 amino acids. Trimming took off 3 bases at V and 0 bases at J, with 9 bases between the two ends. CDR3 region: CASSDPGDSYEQYF. CDR3 DNA sequence: TGTGCCAGCAGTGACCCCGGGGACTCCTACGAGCAGTACTTC.

V gene TRBV7-2 combines with J gene TRBJ1-5; 9 bases fit TRBD1. CDR3 length: 16 residues. The V segment lost 2 bases and the J segment 3 bases; nucleotides outside the gene matches: 5. Germline assignment: CDR1 SGHTA and CDR2 FQGNSA. This CDR3 reads CASSLRGQGYNQPQHF. The CDR3 DNA follows: TGTGCCAGCAGCTTAAGGGGACAGGGATACAATCAGCCCCAGCATTTT. The whole variable domain, remainder taken from reference TRBV7-2 and TRBJ1-5, is GAGVSQSPSNKVTEKGKDVELRCDPISGHTALYWYRQSLGQGLEFLIYFQGNSAPDKSGLPSDRFSAERTGGSVSTLTIQRTQQEDSAVYLCASSLRGQGYNQPQHFGDGTRLSIL.

On this clonotype: A much bigger clone sits one base away, suggesting this may be a read error. In this CDR3 the conserved last residue, phenylalanine or tryptophan, is missing, so a read error is likely. V gene TRBV18 combines with J gene TRBJ2-1, with 11 nucleotides matching TRBD2. The J call may be wrong; the DNA end is better matched by TRBJ2-5. CDR1 is KGHSH and CDR2 is LQKENI in the germline V gene. This CDR3 has 17 amino acids. The CDR3 loop reads CASSPLLAGEKEETQYL. The CDR3 DNA sequence: TGTGCCAGCTCACCATTACTAGCGGGAGAAAAAGAAGAGACCCAGTACCTC.

Comment on this clonotype: This may arise from a read error, as a much more abundant clone is one base away. The chain joins TRBV11-2 to TRBJ2-5; 7 positions match TRBD2. J was trimmed by 11 bases and V by 1 base; bases with no gene match: 16. Germline V CDR1 and CDR2: SGHAT, FQNNGV. This CDR3 has 16 residues. CDR3 DNA: TGTGCCAGCAGCTTAGGGCTAGCGGCGGCTAACAATGAGCAGTACTTC. This codes for CASSLGLAAANNEQYF. Complete variable domain (other parts from reference TRBV11-2 and TRBJ2-5): EAGVAQSPRYKIIEKRQSVAFWCNPISGHATLYWYQQILGQGPKLLIQFQNNGVVDDSQLPKDRFSAERLKGVDSTLKIQPAKLEDSAVYLCASSLGLAAANNEQYFGPGTRLLVL.

This clonotype was seen more than once but under ten times. The J gene is TRBJ1-3, the V gene TRBV12-3 or TRBV12-4, with TRBD1 as a possible D gene (5 bases). The CDR3 has 17 amino acids. The V end was cut by 0 bases, the J end by 2 bases, with 14 bases between. The DNA for the CDR3 is TGTGCCAGCAGTTTAGCGCTTGGGGGGACTGCTGGAAACACCATATATTTT. Residues: CASSLALGGTAGNTIYF.

The V gene is TRBV12-3 or TRBV12-4, the J gene TRBJ2-7, with D uncertain. The CDR3 is 13 amino acids. V gave up 1 base and J gave up 3 bases, with 7 bases separating them. The CDR3 coding sequence is TGTGCCAGCAGTTTAGGCAGCTACTACGAGCAGTACTTC. Translated, it gives CASSLGSYYEQYF.

This clonotype was found many times. The chain employs TRBV11-3 and TRBJ2-2; 13 bases map to TRBD2. This CDR3 comprises 16 residues. CDR1 SGHNT and CDR2 YENEEA come from the germline V gene. V lost 7 bases, J lost 6 bases, and 8 bases stayed unmatched. CDR3 coding DNA: TGTGCCAGCACACTTCTCGGACTAGCGGGAGCCGGGGAGCTGTTTTTT. Residues: CASTLLGLAGAGELFF.

This clonotype was observed many times. This chain's CDR3 is CSAIFIPWTPTNYGYTF. CDR3 sequence (DNA): TGCAGTGCTATATTTATCCCCTGGACACCAACTAACTATGGCTACACCTTC. This rearrangement joins TRBV20-1 to TRBJ1-2, with D perhaps matching TRBD1 (5 bases). V lost 4 bases and J 0 bases, leaving 21 bases between the germline ends. Germline V CDR1 and CDR2: DFQATT, SNEGSKA (reference sequence). The CDR3 has 17 residues.

This clonotype was observed many times. This chain uses TRBV11-3 with TRBJ2-3, with 9 bases lining up with TRBD2. Germline V lookup: CDR1 SGHNT, CDR2 YENEEA. V lost 5 bases, J lost 7 bases, and 7 bases stayed unmatched. This CDR3 region has 14 residues. Here the CDR3 reads CASSQLAGLHTQYF. Here the CDR3 DNA reads TGTGCCAGCAGCCAACTAGCGGGCCTACATACGCAGTATTTT.

This clonotype has at least ten counts. The CDR3 coding sequence is TGTGCCTGGAGTGTACGGGACAGGGACACCGGGGAGCTGTTTTTT. It encodes CAWSVRDRDTGELFF. The chain recombines TRBV30 with TRBJ2-2; 9 nucleotides line up with TRBD1. The germline V gene encodes CDR1 GTSNPN and CDR2 SVGIG (reference sequence). The CDR3 length is 15 residues. Trimming took 0 bases from V and 3 from J; bases not matched to a gene: 2.